This T cell receptor beta chain is drawn from a study of response to subunit inactivated influenza vaccine. Many counts were recorded for this clonotype. Its antigen is undetermined. Whole-study findings and limits: Every seasonal influenza vaccination brings in few new T cells, the authors suggested.

This CDR3 is built from 18 residues. Trimming removed 1 base from V and 2 bases from J; junction bases left unmatched: 12. The germline CDR1 and CDR2 sequences are SGHAT and FQDESV (reference sequence). TCRdb used MiXCR to reprocess the RT-PCR reads, holding one entry per CDR3 protein. Among 450,000 to 600,000 distinct CDR3 sequences listed, approximately 7.1% were seen once. This receptor was taken from a man between 45 and 75 years old who received an inactivated influenza vaccine. The J gene is TRBJ2-7, the V gene TRBV11-1; 9 bases line up with TRBD2. This specimen was PBMCs from blood, taken around 25 months after vaccination. Written as DNA, the CDR3 is TGTGCCAGCAGCTTAGGAGAATTTAGCGGGAGTATAGCCTACGAGCAGTACTTC. It specifies CASSLGEFSGSIAYEQYF. Using reference TRBV11-1 and TRBJ2-7 for the parts outside the CDR3, the full variable domain is EAEVAQSPRYKITEKSQAVAFWCDPISGHATLYWYRQILGQGPELLVQFQDESVVDDSQLPKDRFSAERLKGVDSTLKIQPAELGDSAMYLCASSLGEFSGSIAYEQYFGPGTRLTVT.